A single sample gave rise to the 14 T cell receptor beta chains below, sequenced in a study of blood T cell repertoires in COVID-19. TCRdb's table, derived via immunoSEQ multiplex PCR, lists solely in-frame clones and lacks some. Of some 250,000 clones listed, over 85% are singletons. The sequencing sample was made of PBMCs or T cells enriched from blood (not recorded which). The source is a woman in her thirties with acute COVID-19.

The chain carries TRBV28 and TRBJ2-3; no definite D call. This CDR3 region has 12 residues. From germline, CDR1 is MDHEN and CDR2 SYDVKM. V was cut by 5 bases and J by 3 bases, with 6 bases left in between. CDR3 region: CASSIRTDTQYF. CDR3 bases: TGTGCCAGCAGTATTCGGACAGATACGCAGTATTTT.

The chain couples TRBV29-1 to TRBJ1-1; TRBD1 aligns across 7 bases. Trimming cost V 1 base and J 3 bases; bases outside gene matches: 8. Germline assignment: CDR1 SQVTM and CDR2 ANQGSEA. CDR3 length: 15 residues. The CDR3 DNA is TGCAGCGTTGAAGCTCCGGGACAGCCTTACACTGAAGCTTTCTTT. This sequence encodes CSVEAPGQPYTEAFF.

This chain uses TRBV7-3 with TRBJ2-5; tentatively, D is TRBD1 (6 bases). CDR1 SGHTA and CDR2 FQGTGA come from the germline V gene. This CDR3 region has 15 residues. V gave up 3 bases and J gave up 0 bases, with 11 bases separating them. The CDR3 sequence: CASSFYGGDQETQYF. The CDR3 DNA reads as TGTGCCAGCAGCTTCTATGGGGGCGACCAAGAGACCCAGTACTTC.

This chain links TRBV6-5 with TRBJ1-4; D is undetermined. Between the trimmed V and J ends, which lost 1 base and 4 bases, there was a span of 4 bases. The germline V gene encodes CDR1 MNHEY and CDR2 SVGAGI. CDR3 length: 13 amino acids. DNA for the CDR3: TGTGCCAGCAGTTACTTAGTTAATGAAAAACTGTTTTTT. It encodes CASSYLVNEKLFF.

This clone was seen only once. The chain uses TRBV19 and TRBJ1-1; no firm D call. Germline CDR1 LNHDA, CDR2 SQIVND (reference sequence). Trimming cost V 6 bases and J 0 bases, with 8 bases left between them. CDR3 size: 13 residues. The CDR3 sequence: CASSLNLNTEAFF. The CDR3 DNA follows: TGTGCCAGTAGCCTTAATTTGAACACTGAAGCTTTCTTT.

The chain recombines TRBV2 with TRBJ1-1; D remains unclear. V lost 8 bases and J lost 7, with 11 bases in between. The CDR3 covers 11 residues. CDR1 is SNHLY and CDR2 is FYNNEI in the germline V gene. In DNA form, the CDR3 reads TGTGCCAGCGGAGATGGAGGTGAAGCTTTCTTT. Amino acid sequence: CASGDGGEAFF.

The CDR3 spells CASSRLAGNTGELFF. Here the CDR3 DNA reads TGTGCCAGCAGCAGACTAGCGGGGAACACCGGGGAGCTGTTTTTT. V gene TRBV7-2 combines with J gene TRBJ2-2; 10 bases line up with TRBD2. V lost 5 bases to trimming and J lost 1 base; unmatched junction nucleotides: 1. This CDR3 has 15 amino acids. Looked up from germline, CDR1 is SGHTA and CDR2 is FQGNSA.

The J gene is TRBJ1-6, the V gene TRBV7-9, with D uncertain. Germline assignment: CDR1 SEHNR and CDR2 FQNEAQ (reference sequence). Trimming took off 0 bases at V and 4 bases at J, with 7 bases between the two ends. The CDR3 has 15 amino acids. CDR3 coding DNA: TGTGCCAGCAGCTTAGCAGGACTTTATAATTCACCCCTCCACTTT. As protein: CASSLAGLYNSPLHF.

CDR3 residues: CASSEYRTESTDTQYF. For the CDR3, the DNA is TGTGCCAGCAGCGAATACCGGACAGAAAGCACAGATACGCAGTATTTT. The gene calls are TRBV11-2 and TRBJ2-3; possibly TRBD1 for D (6 bases). CDR3 length equals 16 residues. Deletions cut 5 bases from V and 0 bases from J, with 15 bases between. Germline V CDR1 and CDR2: SGHAT, FQNNGV.

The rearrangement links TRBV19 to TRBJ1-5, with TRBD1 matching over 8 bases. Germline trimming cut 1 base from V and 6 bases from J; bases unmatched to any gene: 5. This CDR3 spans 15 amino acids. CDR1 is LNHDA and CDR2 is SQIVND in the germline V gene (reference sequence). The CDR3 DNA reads TGTGCCAGTAGTATAGTTAGCAGGGGGCTTCAGCCCCAGCATTTT. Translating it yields CASSIVSRGLQPQHF.

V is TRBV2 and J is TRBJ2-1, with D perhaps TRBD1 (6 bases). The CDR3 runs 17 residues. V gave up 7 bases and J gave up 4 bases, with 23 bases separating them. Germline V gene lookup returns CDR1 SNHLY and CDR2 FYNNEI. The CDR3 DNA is TGTGCCAGCACCGAGGGGCCCCCATCACAGGGATACAATGAGCAGTTCTTC. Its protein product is CASTEGPPSQGYNEQFF.

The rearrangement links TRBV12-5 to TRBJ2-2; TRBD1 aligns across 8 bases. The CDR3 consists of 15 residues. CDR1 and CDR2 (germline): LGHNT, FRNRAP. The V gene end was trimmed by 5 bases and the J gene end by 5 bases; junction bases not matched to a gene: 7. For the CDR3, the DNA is TGTGCTAGTGGTCTTGGACAGGGCTTAACCGGGGAGCTGTTTTTT. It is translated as CASGLGQGLTGELFF.

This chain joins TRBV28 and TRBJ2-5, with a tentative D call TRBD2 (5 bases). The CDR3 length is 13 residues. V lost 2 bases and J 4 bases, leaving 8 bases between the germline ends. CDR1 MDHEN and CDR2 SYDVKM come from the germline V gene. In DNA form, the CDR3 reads TGTGCCAGCAGTTTAAGCGGTTCAGAGACCCAGTACTTC. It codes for CASSLSGSETQYF. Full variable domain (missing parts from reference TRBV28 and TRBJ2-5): DVKVTQSSRYLVKRTGEKVFLECVQDMDHENMFWYRQDPGLGLRLIYFSYDVKMKEKGDIPEGYSVSREKKERFSLILESASTNQTSMYLCASSLSGSETQYFGPGTRLLVL.

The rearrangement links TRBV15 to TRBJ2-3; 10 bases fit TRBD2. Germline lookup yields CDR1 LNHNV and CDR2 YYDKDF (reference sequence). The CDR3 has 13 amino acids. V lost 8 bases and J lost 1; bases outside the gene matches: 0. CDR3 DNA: TGTGCCACCGGGACTAGCGGCACAGATACGCAGTATTTT. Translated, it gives CATGTSGTDTQYF. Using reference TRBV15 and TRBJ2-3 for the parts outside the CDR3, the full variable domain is DAMVIQNPRYQVTQFGKPVTLSCSQTLNHNVMYWYQQKSSQAPKLLFHYYDKDFNNEADTPDNFQSRRPNTSFCFLDIRSPGLGDTAMYLCATGTSGTDTQYFGPGTRLTVL.